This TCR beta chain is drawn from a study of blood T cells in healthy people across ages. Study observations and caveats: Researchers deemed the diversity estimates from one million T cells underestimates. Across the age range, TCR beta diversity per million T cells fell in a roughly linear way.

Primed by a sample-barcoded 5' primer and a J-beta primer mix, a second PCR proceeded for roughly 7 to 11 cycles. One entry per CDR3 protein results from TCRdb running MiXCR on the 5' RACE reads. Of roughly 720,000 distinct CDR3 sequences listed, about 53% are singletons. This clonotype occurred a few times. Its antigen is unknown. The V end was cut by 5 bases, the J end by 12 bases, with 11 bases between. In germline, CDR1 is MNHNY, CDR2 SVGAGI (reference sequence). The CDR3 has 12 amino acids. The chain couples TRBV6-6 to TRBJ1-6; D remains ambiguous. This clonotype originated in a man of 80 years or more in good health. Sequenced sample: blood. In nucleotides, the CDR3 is TGTGCCAGCAGTACTTCCCTACGACCCCTCCACTTT. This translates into CASSTSLRPLHF.